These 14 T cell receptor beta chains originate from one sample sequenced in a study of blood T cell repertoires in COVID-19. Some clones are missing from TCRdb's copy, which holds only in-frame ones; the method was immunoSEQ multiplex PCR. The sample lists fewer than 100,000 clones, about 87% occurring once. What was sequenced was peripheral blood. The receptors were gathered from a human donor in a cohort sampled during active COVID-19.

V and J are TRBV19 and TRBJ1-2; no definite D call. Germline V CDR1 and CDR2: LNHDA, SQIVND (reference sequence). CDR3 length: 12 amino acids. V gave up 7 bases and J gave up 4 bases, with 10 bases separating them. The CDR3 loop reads CASTFDTYGYTF. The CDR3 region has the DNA TGTGCCAGTACTTTTGACACCTATGGCTACACCTTC.

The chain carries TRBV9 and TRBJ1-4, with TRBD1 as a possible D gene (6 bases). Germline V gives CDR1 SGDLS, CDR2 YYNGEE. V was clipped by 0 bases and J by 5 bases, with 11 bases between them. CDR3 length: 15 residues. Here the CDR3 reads CASSVGTVENEKLFF. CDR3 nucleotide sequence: TGTGCCAGCAGCGTAGGGACAGTCGAGAATGAAAAACTGTTTTTT.

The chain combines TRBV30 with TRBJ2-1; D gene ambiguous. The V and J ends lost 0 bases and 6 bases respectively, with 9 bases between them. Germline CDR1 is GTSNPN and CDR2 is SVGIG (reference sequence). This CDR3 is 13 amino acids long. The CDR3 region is CAWSVGLRNEQFF. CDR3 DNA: TGTGCCTGGAGTGTGGGCCTACGCAATGAGCAGTTCTTC.

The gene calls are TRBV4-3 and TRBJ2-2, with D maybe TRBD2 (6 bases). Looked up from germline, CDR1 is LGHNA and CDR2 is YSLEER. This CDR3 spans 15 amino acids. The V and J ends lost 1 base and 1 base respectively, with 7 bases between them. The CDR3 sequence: CASSQVGRNTGELFF. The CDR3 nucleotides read TGCGCCAGCAGCCAAGTCGGGAGGAACACCGGGGAGCTGTTTTTT.

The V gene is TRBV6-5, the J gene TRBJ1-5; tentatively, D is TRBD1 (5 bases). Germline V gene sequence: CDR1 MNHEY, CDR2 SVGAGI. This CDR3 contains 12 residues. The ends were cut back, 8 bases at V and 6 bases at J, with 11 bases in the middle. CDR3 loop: CASRPQGQPQHF. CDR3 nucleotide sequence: TGTGCCAGCCGGCCTCAGGGTCAGCCCCAGCATTTT.

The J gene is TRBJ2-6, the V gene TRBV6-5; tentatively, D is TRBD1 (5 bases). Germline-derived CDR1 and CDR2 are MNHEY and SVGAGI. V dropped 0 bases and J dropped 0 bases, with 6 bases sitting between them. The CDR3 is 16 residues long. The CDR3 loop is CASSYSTASGANVLTF. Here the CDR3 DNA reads TGTGCCAGCAGTTACTCGACAGCCTCTGGGGCCAACGTCCTGACTTTC.

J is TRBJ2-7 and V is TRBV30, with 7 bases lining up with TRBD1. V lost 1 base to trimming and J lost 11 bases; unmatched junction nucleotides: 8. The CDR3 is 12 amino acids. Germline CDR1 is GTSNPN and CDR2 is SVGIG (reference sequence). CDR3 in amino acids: CAWSAGQEREYF. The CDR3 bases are TGTGCCTGGAGTGCTGGACAGGAAAGAGAGTACTTC.

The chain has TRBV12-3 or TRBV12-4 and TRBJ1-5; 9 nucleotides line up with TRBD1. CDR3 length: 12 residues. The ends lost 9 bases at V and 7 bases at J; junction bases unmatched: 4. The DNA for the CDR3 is TGTGCCAGTACAGGGGGCCGCCAGCCCCAGCATTTT. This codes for CASTGGRQPQHF.

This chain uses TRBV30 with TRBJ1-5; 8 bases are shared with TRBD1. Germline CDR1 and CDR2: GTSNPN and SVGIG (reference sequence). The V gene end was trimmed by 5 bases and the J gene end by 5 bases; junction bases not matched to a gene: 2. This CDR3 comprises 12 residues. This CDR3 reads CAWGQGYQPQHF. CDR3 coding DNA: TGTGCCTGGGGACAGGGATATCAGCCCCAGCATTTT.

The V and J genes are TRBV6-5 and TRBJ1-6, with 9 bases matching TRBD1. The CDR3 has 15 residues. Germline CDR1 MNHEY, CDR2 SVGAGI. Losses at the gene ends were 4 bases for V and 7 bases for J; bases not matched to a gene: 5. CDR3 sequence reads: CASSWGQGGNSPLHF. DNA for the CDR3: TGTGCCAGCAGTTGGGGACAGGGTGGCAATTCACCCCTCCACTTT.

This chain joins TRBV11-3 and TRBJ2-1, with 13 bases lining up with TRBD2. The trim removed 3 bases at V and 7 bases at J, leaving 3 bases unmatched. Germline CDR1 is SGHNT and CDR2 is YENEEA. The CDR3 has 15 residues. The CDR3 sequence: CASSFGLAGVNEQFF. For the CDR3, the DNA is TGTGCCAGCAGCTTCGGACTAGCGGGAGTGAATGAGCAGTTCTTC.

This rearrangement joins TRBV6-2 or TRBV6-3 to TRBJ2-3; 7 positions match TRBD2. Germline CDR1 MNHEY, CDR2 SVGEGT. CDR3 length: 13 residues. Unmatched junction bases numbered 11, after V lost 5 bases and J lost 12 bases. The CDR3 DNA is TGTGCCAGCAGTCCCTGGGAGGGGACTAACCAGTATTTT. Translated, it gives CASSPWEGTNQYF.

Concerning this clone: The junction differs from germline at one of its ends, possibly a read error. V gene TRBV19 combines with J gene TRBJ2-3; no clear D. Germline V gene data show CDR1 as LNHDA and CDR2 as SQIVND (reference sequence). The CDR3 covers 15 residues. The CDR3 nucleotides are TGTGCCAGCAGTATTTCGCTCCCAGGATCATATACGCAGTATTTT. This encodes CASSISLPGSYTQYF.

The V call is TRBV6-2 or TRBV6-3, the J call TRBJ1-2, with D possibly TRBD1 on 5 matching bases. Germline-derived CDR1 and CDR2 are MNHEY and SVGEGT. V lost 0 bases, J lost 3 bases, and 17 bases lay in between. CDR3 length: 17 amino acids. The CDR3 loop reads CASSYSPAGSAHYGYTF. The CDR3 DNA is TGTGCCAGCAGTTACTCACCGGCAGGGTCGGCCCACTATGGCTACACCTTC.